The 14 T cell receptor beta chains below were found in one sample sequenced in a study of blood T cell repertoires in COVID-19. The table came from immunoSEQ multiplex PCR; TCRdb's copy has only in-frame clones and leaves some out. The table records some 250,000 clones, over 70% of them present only once. Material for sequencing was peripheral blood. The receptors stem from a woman aged 80 or over with acute or convalescent COVID-19.

This chain uses TRBV3-1 (or the pseudogene TRBV3-2) with TRBJ2-3, with a tentative D call TRBD2 (5 bases). Germline CDR1 LGHDT, CDR2 YNNKEL (reference sequence). This CDR3 comprises 15 residues. The V end lost 5 bases, the J end lost 0 bases, and 12 bases lay between the germline ends. CDR3 nucleotides: TGTGCCAGCAGCGGCGGGTACACTAGCACAGATACGCAGTATTTT. Protein sequence: CASSGGYTSTDTQYF.

This clone was seen a single time. The rearrangement uses TRBV7-2 and TRBJ2-1; D may be TRBD2 (7 bases). From germline, CDR1 is SGHTA and CDR2 FQGNSA. The CDR3 is made up of 15 amino acids. The V end lost 2 bases, the J end lost 4 bases, and 12 bases lay between the germline ends. The CDR3 DNA is TGTGCCAGCAGCTTATCGGGGGGCGTATACAATGAGCAGTTCTTC. This sequence encodes CASSLSGGVYNEQFF.

The chain combines TRBV9 with TRBJ1-3; no clear D gene. Looked up from germline, CDR1 is SGDLS and CDR2 is YYNGEE. The CDR3 sequence is 16 residues long. V lost 0 bases and J 2 bases, leaving 12 bases between the germline ends. CDR3 region: CASSVATHMAGNTIYF. CDR3 DNA sequence: TGTGCCAGCAGCGTAGCTACGCATATGGCTGGAAACACCATATATTTT.

The V call is TRBV7-2, the J call TRBJ2-1, with 12 bases that match TRBD2. Germline CDR1 and CDR2: SGHTA and FQGNSA. The CDR3 length is 14 residues. V gave up 5 bases and J gave up 7 bases; unmatched junction bases: 3. CDR3 sequence (DNA): TGTGCCAGCAGCCGGACTAGCGGGGATAATGAGCAGTTCTTC. Translated: CASSRTSGDNEQFF.

The chain recombines TRBV5-1 with TRBJ2-7; TRBD1 might be the D (6 bases). Between the trimmed V and J ends, which lost 2 bases and 1 base, there was a span of 13 bases. The CDR3 consists of 15 residues. Germline V CDR1 and CDR2: SGHRS, YFSETQ. CDR3 in DNA: TGCGCCAGCAGCTTACAGGGATTTAGGTCCTACGAGCAGTACTTC. This gives the protein CASSLQGFRSYEQYF.

V and J are TRBV14 and TRBJ1-2; TRBD1 is a possible D gene (6 bases). In germline, CDR1 is SGHDN, CDR2 FVKESK. Trimming removed 4 bases at V and 8 bases at J, with 14 bases between. This CDR3 has 13 residues. The CDR3 region has the DNA TGTGCCAGCAGCCCCGACAGGACGGGCGGCTACACCTTC. It translates to CASSPDRTGGYTF.

In DNA, the CDR3 is TGTGCCAGCAGTCCCCGGGACAGGCCCACTGAAGCTTTCTTT. It translates to CASSPRDRPTEAFF. This chain uses TRBV6-5 with TRBJ1-1, with TRBD1 identical over 8 bases. Unmatched junction bases numbered 6, after V lost 5 bases and J lost 4 bases. Per germline, CDR1 MNHEY and CDR2 SVGAGI. The CDR3 runs 14 residues.

The chain joins TRBV7-2 to TRBJ2-7, with 12 bases that match TRBD2. V was clipped by 1 base and J by 3 bases; unmatched bases: 7. The CDR3 sequence is 17 residues long. The germline V gene encodes CDR1 SGHTA and CDR2 FQGNSA. For the CDR3, the DNA is TGTGCCAGCAGCTTAGTCCTAGCGGGGGGGCTAGGCTACGAGCAGTACTTC. Translation: CASSLVLAGGLGYEQYF.

There are a few counts of this clone. The DNA for the CDR3 is TGCGCCAGCAGCACCGGGACAGGGGCAGAGACCCAGTACTTC. It is translated as CASSTGTGAETQYF. The chain recombines TRBV5-1 with TRBJ2-5, with 10 bases aligning to TRBD1. CDR3 length: 14 amino acids. Germline loops: CDR1 SGHRS, CDR2 YFSETQ. The V segment lost 4 bases and the J segment 4 bases; nucleotides outside the gene matches: 4.

CDR3 loop: CASSRGRTEAFF. CDR3 DNA sequence: TGTGCCAGCAGTCGAGGCCGGACTGAAGCTTTCTTT. The chain recombines TRBV12-3 or TRBV12-4 with TRBJ1-1; no clear D. Between the trimmed V and J ends, which lost 5 bases and 5 bases, there was a span of 9 bases. This CDR3 region has 12 residues.

This sequence joins TRBV7-2 and TRBJ2-1; TRBD2 matches 7 bases. With 5 bases clipped from V and 3 bases from J, the junction kept 7 bases outside the gene matches. Germline CDR1 reads SGHTA; CDR2 reads FQGNSA. This CDR3 has 15 amino acids. The CDR3 spells CASSREGPIYNEQFF. In nucleotides, the CDR3 is TGTGCCAGCAGCAGGGAGGGGCCGATCTACAATGAGCAGTTCTTC.

This rearrangement joins TRBV28 to TRBJ2-2; D possibly corresponds to TRBD1 (5 bases). Germline V gives CDR1 MDHEN, CDR2 SYDVKM. Between the trimmed V and J ends, which lost 5 bases and 4 bases, there was a span of 11 bases. The CDR3 spans 14 residues. In DNA, the CDR3 is TGTGCCAGCAGTATAAGGGGCGGCACCGGGGAGCTGTTTTTT. The encoded protein is CASSIRGGTGELFF.

The rearrangement uses TRBV18 and TRBJ2-3; D possibly corresponds to TRBD2 (6 bases). The V gene's germline CDR1 is KGHSH and CDR2 LQKENI. The CDR3 length is 14 residues. V was clipped by 2 bases and J by 8 bases, with 14 bases between them. CDR3 region: CASSPIRDSSTQYF. The CDR3 coding sequence is TGTGCCAGCTCACCAATACGGGACTCCAGTACGCAGTATTTT.

The chain is built from TRBV19 and TRBJ1-1; tentative D call: TRBD1 (6 bases). From germline, CDR1 is LNHDA and CDR2 SQIVND (reference sequence). This CDR3 spans 14 amino acids. Trimming stripped 7 bases from V and 4 bases from J, with 16 bases between. The CDR3 sequence is CASTPVVGGTEAFF. The CDR3 DNA reads TGTGCCAGTACCCCCGTGGTAGGGGGCACTGAAGCTTTCTTT.